The 7 T cell receptor beta chains below were found in one sample sequenced in a study of regulatory T cells in long-lasting Graves disease (dated by TCRdb to about 2021). Per the publication, the time point label means: newly diagnosed GD, antithyroid drugs for less than 3 months. For both TCR sequencing and RNA sequencing, RNA was extracted from PBMCs in TRIzol. The library was generated by multiplex PCR. For sequencing, an Illumina HiSeq 4000 was employed. To build TCR beta libraries, CDR3 regions were amplified by Arm-PCR using iRepertoire HTBI primers. Using fastp at Q25 and MiXCR, TCRdb reprocessed the public reads and kept productive beta chains. Rows merge per CDR3 protein into single entries with the most common DNA and genes. The sample yields 200,000 to 250,000 distinct CDR3 sequences; around 20% were counted once. The ten largest clones capture about 14% of the sample. This specimen was peripheral blood mononuclear cells (PBMCs), taken at new diagnosis, from a patient treated with antithyroid drugs. The receptors here all came from a female donor with Graves disease.

This clonotype was observed many times. The CDR3, as DNA: TGTGCCACCAGCTTGGACAGGCGTGGTGGCTACACCTTC. Its protein product is CATSLDRRGGYTF. The V and J genes are TRBV15 and TRBJ1-2; 7 bases match TRBD1. This CDR3 has 13 amino acids. Germline assignment: CDR1 LNHNV and CDR2 YYDKDF (reference sequence). The ends lost 5 bases at V and 7 bases at J; junction bases unmatched: 7.

The table lists this clonotype with many counts. The chain carries TRBV5-4 and TRBJ2-7; D unclear. The CDR3 sequence is 14 residues long. CDR1 SGHNT and CDR2 YYREEE come from the germline V gene (reference sequence). V dropped 4 bases and J dropped 2 bases, with 13 bases sitting between them. The CDR3 region is CASSQVAVPYEQYF. The CDR3 region has the DNA TGTGCCAGCAGCCAAGTGGCTGTTCCCTACGAGCAGTACTTC.

The chain carries TRBV20-1 and TRBJ2-3; the match to TRBD2 covers 8 bases. The CDR3 contains 14 residues. CDR1 DFQATT and CDR2 SNEGSKA come from the germline V gene (reference sequence). Losses at the gene ends were 8 bases for V and 9 bases for J; bases not matched to a gene: 16. CDR3 coding DNA: TGCAGTCCGATAAGCGGGGGTGAGATAGGGACGCAGTATTTT. Translating gives CSPISGGEIGTQYF.

This CDR3 reads CASSPSGGRAREQFF. In nucleotides, the CDR3 is TGTGCCAGCAGCCCGTCCGGCGGGAGGGCCAGGGAGCAGTTCTTC. This chain uses TRBV7-9 with TRBJ2-1; 9 bases line up with TRBD2. This CDR3 region has 15 residues. V shed 5 bases and J 10 bases; nucleotides not matched to a gene: 12. Germline lookup yields CDR1 SEHNR and CDR2 FQNEAQ (reference sequence).

This clonotype was picked up many times. The gene calls are TRBV6-1 and TRBJ2-1, with D perhaps TRBD2 (5 bases). From germline, CDR1 is MNHNS and CDR2 SASEGT. CDR3 length: 16 residues. V was clipped by 1 base and J by 0 bases, with 10 bases between them. The CDR3: CASSEGTAGSYNEQFF. The CDR3 region has the DNA TGTGCCAGCAGTGAAGGGACCGCGGGCTCCTACAATGAGCAGTTCTTC.

This clonotype was found many times. The V call is TRBV7-2, the J call TRBJ2-5; 7 nucleotides align to TRBD1. This CDR3 has 12 residues. CDR1 SGHTA and CDR2 FQGNSA come from the germline V gene. Trimming removed 4 bases from V and 6 bases from J; junction bases left unmatched: 2. This CDR3 reads CASSWDRQTQYF. The CDR3, as DNA: TGTGCCAGCAGCTGGGACAGACAGACCCAGTACTTC. Looking up the rest from reference TRBV7-2 and TRBJ2-5 gives the full variable domain: GAGVSQSPSNKVTEKGKDVELRCDPISGHTALYWYRQSLGQGLEFLIYFQGNSAPDKSGLPSDRFSAERTGGSVSTLTIQRTQQEDSAVYLCASSWDRQTQYFGPGTRLLVL.

This clonotype was detected ten times or more. The gene calls are TRBV11-3 and TRBJ2-1; tentatively, D is TRBD1 or TRBD2 (5 bases each). Trimming cost V 5 bases and J 5 bases, with 22 bases left between them. CDR1 SGHNT and CDR2 YENEEA come from the germline V gene. The CDR3 is made up of 17 amino acids. The CDR3 region is CASSPLTGTTGDNEQFF. CDR3 in DNA: TGTGCCAGCAGCCCCCTCACCGGGACGACCGGCGACAATGAGCAGTTCTTC.